This T cell receptor (beta chain) emerged from a study of shared clonotypes between healthy human individuals. Study-wide results and caveats: Since donors were few, the genetic and exposure-history diversity represented was limited.

From germline, CDR1 is SGHTA and CDR2 FQGNSA. Trimming took 1 base from V and 8 from J, leaving 7 bases between them. The CDR3 extends over 12 amino acids. Clones were sequenced by immunoSEQ multiplex PCR, and TCRdb holds only the in-frame ones, with some missing. The table shows under 2,500,000 clones, with nearly 97% occurring only once. With respect to this clone: Its target is unknown. The sample carries other DNA sequences with the same CDR3.

This receptor was taken from a man younger than 35 in good health. Input material: naive CD4+ T cells sorted from blood. Subset described: CD45RA+ positively selected. The chain carries TRBV7-2 and TRBJ2-3; D gene unclear. CDR3 sequence (DNA): TGTGCCAGCAGCTTAGATGTAGGTACGCAGTATTTT. Its translation is CASSLDVGTQYF.